This T cell receptor (beta chain) is drawn from a study of T cell changes during pregnancy in multiple sclerosis. This CDR3 has 14 amino acids. Germline CDR1 SGHVS, CDR2 FQNEAQ. V lost 2 bases and J 0 bases, leaving 7 bases between the germline ends. Sequenced by immunoSEQ multiplex PCR; TCRdb stores in-frame clones only, minus some. The sample comprises about 39,000 clones, around four fifths of which are singletons, and approximately 0.64% rests with the top ten. J is TRBJ1-1 and V is TRBV7-8, with D possibly matching TRBD1 (5 bases). The sample consisted of CD4+ T cells from peripheral blood mononuclear cells, taken before pregnancy. This clonotype was obtained from a female donor with multiple sclerosis, enrolled in a pregnancy study. The CDR3 nucleotides are TGTGCCAGCAGCTTAACAGGCATGAACACTGAAGCTTTCTTT. Protein: CASSLTGMNTEAFF.